These 15 T cell receptor beta chains were sequenced from one sample in a study of blood T cell repertoires in COVID-19. Produced via immunoSEQ multiplex PCR; TCRdb's table is partial and in-frame only. This sample yields around 160,000 clones, of which roughly 80% are seen a single time; about 3.4% belongs to the top ten. Sequenced input: PBMCs or T cells enriched from blood (not recorded which). These receptors came from a woman aged 55 to 70 who had recovered from COVID-19.

The table lists this clone with a few counts. The chain combines TRBV15 with TRBJ2-4, with 10 bases identical to TRBD1. The germline CDR1 and CDR2 sequences are LNHNV and YYDKDF (reference sequence). With 1 base clipped from V and 5 bases from J, the junction kept 5 bases outside the gene matches. CDR3 length: 16 amino acids. The chain's CDR3 is CATSRAPTGGENIQYF. The CDR3 DNA follows: TGTGCCACCAGCAGAGCCCCGACAGGGGGCGAAAACATTCAGTACTTC.

CDR3 loop: CASSYRVGQGANEQYF. The CDR3 coding sequence is TGTGCCAGCAGTTACCGTGTCGGACAGGGGGCCAACGAGCAGTACTTC. The chain uses TRBV6-5 and TRBJ2-7, with 11 nucleotides matching TRBD1. CDR3 length equals 16 residues. Per the germline V gene, CDR1 is MNHEY and CDR2 is SVGAGI. Unmatched junction bases numbered 8, after V lost 2 bases and J lost 5 bases.

The chain links TRBV30 to TRBJ2-7; tentatively, D is TRBD1 (5 bases). Trimming took 4 bases from V and 2 from J, leaving 12 bases between them. Germline-derived CDR1 and CDR2 are GTSNPN and SVGIG (reference sequence). There are 13 residues in the CDR3. The CDR3 DNA reads as TGTGCCTGGAACTCCATAGGGGCCTACGAGCAGTACTTC. It codes for CAWNSIGAYEQYF.

The DNA of the CDR3 is TGTGCCACCAGTGATCGAGGACAGGGGGGTGGAGATACGCAGTATTTT. Translation gives CATSDRGQGGGDTQYF. The V call is TRBV24-1, the J call TRBJ2-3; TRBD1 matches 10 bases. V was pared by 3 bases and J by 5 bases, with 7 bases of the junction left unmatched. Germline loops: CDR1 KGHDR, CDR2 SFDVKD. This CDR3 has 16 amino acids.

V usage is TRBV5-1 and J usage is TRBJ1-2, with TRBD1 matching over 10 bases. Germline lookup yields CDR1 SGHRS and CDR2 YFSETQ. The V gene end was trimmed by 4 bases and the J gene end by 3 bases; junction bases not matched to a gene: 6. This CDR3 spans 15 amino acids. The CDR3 spells CASSVPTGGDYGYTF. CDR3 DNA: TGCGCCAGCAGCGTGCCGACAGGGGGCGACTATGGCTACACCTTC.

The rearrangement uses TRBV18 and TRBJ2-1; 14 bases agree with TRBD2. The trim removed 3 bases at V and 3 bases at J, leaving 7 bases unmatched. CDR3 size: 18 residues. Germline CDR1 KGHSH, CDR2 LQKENI. The CDR3 DNA reads as TGTGCCAGCTCACCTCCGGGACTAGCGGGGGCGATCTACAATGAGCAGTTCTTC. As protein: CASSPPGLAGAIYNEQFF.

The chain combines TRBV5-1 with TRBJ2-3; D call uncertain. V was trimmed by 5 bases and J by 0 bases, leaving 7 bases between them. Per germline, CDR1 SGHRS and CDR2 YFSETQ. The CDR3 totals 13 residues. In nucleotides, the CDR3 is TGCGCCAGCAGACGAGCTAGCACAGATACGCAGTATTTT. It codes for CASRRASTDTQYF.

The chain combines TRBV2 with TRBJ2-7; tentative D call: TRBD1 (6 bases). The CDR3 totals 14 residues. V gave up 5 bases and J gave up 0 bases, with 11 bases separating them. The germline V gene has CDR1 SNHLY and CDR2 FYNNEI. The CDR3: CASSQGPLSYEQYF. CDR3 nucleotide sequence: TGTGCCAGCAGTCAGGGGCCCCTCTCCTACGAGCAGTACTTC.

The V call is TRBV19, the J call TRBJ2-1; TRBD1 matches at 8 bases. There are 15 residues in the CDR3. The trim removed 3 bases at V and 4 bases at J, leaving 5 bases unmatched. Germline V lookup: CDR1 LNHDA, CDR2 SQIVND (reference sequence). The CDR3 is CASSIRGQGYNEQFF. DNA of the CDR3: TGTGCCAGTAGTATCAGGGGGCAAGGATACAATGAGCAGTTCTTC.

The chain carries TRBV2 and TRBJ1-1; no clear D gene. The ends were cut back, 5 bases at V and 0 bases at J, with 10 bases in the middle. The CDR3 is made up of 14 amino acids. The germline V gene has CDR1 SNHLY and CDR2 FYNNEI. CDR3 in DNA: TGTGCCAGCAGTAGCTCCGAGGTGAACACTGAAGCTTTCTTT. Residues: CASSSSEVNTEAFF. Drawing the rest from reference TRBV2 and TRBJ1-1, the complete variable domain is EPEVTQTPSHQVTQMGQEVILRCVPISNHLYFYWYRQILGQKVEFLVSFYNNEISEKSEIFDDQFSVERPDGSNFTLKIRSTKLEDSAMYFCASSSSEVNTEAFFGQGTRLTVV.

This chain links TRBV5-1 with TRBJ2-2, with 10 bases matching TRBD2. The germline V gene encodes CDR1 SGHRS and CDR2 YFSETQ. J gave up 6 bases and V 4 bases, and 3 bases lay outside the gene matches. The CDR3 contains 14 residues. This chain's CDR3 is CASSPGTSAGELFF. CDR3 in DNA: TGCGCCAGCAGCCCCGGGACTAGCGCCGGGGAGCTGTTTTTT.

This clone was seen just once. The chain carries TRBV5-1 and TRBJ2-3; TRBD1 matches at 8 bases. CDR1 and CDR2 (germline): SGHRS, YFSETQ. This CDR3 comprises 15 residues. The ends lost 2 bases at V and 8 bases at J; junction bases unmatched: 10. CDR3 DNA: TGCGCCAGCAGCTTTGAGGACAGGGAAGCCGCTACGCAGTATTTT. Protein sequence: CASSFEDREAATQYF.

This chain uses TRBV9 with TRBJ1-1; 10 nucleotides agree with TRBD1. This CDR3 is built from 14 residues. Unmatched junction bases numbered 5, after V lost 4 bases and J lost 5 bases. Germline-derived CDR1 and CDR2 are SGDLS and YYNGEE. The CDR3 protein is CASSPRTGGTEAFF. CDR3 bases: TGTGCCAGCAGCCCCCGGACAGGGGGGACTGAAGCTTTCTTT.

CDR3 in amino acids: CATIDRPDPEAFF. In nucleotides, the CDR3 is TGTGCCACCATAGACAGGCCCGACCCTGAAGCTTTCTTT. This sequence joins TRBV15 and TRBJ1-1; perhaps TRBD1 as D (6 bases). The germline V and J ends were trimmed by 7 bases and 6 bases, with 15 bases remaining between them. Germline CDR1 and CDR2: LNHNV and YYDKDF (reference sequence). This CDR3 comprises 13 residues.

This sequence joins TRBV5-4 and TRBJ2-3; D ambiguous. With 2 bases removed from V and 5 bases from J, the gap between germline ends came to 3 bases. The germline V gene encodes CDR1 SGHNT and CDR2 YYREEE (reference sequence). This CDR3 has 11 amino acids. The CDR3 DNA reads as TGTGCCAGCAGCTTTCAAGATACGCAGTATTTT. Residues: CASSFQDTQYF.